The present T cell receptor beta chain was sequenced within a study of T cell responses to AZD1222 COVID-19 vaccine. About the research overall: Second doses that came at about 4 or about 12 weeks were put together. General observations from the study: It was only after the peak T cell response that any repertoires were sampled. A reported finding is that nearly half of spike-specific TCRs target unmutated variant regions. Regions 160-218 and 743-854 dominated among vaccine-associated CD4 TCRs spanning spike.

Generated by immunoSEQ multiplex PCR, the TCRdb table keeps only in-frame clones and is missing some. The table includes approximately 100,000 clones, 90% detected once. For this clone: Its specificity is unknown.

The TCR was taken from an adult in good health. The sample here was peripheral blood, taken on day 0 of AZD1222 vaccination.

CDR3 sequence reads: CASSQDSGNTEAFF. As DNA, the CDR3 is TGTGCCAGCAGCCAAGATTCAGGGAACACTGAAGCTTTCTTT. The chain combines TRBV4-2 with TRBJ1-1; D gene ambiguous. The CDR3 runs 14 residues. V was trimmed by 0 bases and J by 1 base, leaving 6 bases between them. Germline CDR1 LGHNA, CDR2 YNFKEQ.